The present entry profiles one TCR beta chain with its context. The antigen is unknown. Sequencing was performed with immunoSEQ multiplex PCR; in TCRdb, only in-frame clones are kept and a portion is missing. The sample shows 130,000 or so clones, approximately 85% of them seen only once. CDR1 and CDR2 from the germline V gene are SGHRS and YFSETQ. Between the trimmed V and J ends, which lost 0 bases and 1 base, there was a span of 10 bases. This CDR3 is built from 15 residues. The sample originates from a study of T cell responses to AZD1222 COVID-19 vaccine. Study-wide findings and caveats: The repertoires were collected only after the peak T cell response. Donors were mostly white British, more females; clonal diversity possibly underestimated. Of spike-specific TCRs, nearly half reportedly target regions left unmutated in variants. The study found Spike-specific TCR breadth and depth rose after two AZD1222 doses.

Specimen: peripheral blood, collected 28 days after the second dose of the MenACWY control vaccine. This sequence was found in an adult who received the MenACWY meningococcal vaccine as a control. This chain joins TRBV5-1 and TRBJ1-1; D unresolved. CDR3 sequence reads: CASSLEAVRNTEAFF. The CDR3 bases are TGCGCCAGCAGCTTGGAAGCCGTCCGGAACACTGAAGCTTTCTTT.